This T cell receptor beta chain came from a study of OX40 agonist ivuxolimab in advanced cancers. The method was immunoSEQ multiplex PCR; TCRdb's version includes in-frame clones alone and lacks a portion of them. The table lists tens of thousands of clones, approximately 90% of them singletons, with 5.5% to 7.5% in the top ten. V lost 3 bases and J lost 4; bases outside the gene matches: 10. The CDR3 is made up of 17 amino acids. Germline CDR1 is MGHRA and CDR2 is YSYEKL. This clone occurred once. V and J are TRBV4-1 and TRBJ2-2, with TRBD2 matching over 8 bases. The receptor was isolated from an adult with an advanced solid tumor such as melanoma, head and neck, liver or kidney cancer. The sequenced sample was CD4+ or CD8+ T cells sorted from blood, obtained in a trial of the OX40 agonist ivuxolimab. The CDR3 nucleotides are TGCGCCAGCAGCCAGCAACCGGGACTAGGGCGCACCGGGGAGCTGTTTTTT. As protein: CASSQQPGLGRTGELFF.